These 12 T cell receptor beta chains share one sample of origin, sequenced in a study of T cells in narcolepsy. The data were produced by immunoSEQ multiplex PCR, yet TCRdb's version contains in-frame clones alone and is incomplete. Here the sample spans 7,000 to 10,000 clones, about 63% being singletons. Sequencing input: CD45RA- memory CD8+ T cells from PBMCs. Receptor source: a human donor with narcolepsy.

This clone has only a few counts. The chain joins TRBV7-3 to TRBJ2-1; 7 bases line up with TRBD1. This CDR3 region has 14 residues. With 4 bases clipped from V and 6 bases from J, the junction kept 6 bases outside the gene matches. Germline lookup yields CDR1 SGHTA and CDR2 FQGTGA. In DNA form, the CDR3 reads TGTGCCAGCAGCTCGCCGACAGGGAGCAATGAGCAGTTCTTC. Its protein product is CASSSPTGSNEQFF.

The sample holds a few counts of this clone. The V gene is TRBV4-2, the J gene TRBJ2-1; 16 nucleotides match TRBD2. J was trimmed by 4 bases and V by 5 bases; bases with no gene match: 8. Germline values: CDR1 LGHNA, CDR2 YNFKEQ. The CDR3 loop spans 18 amino acids. The CDR3 DNA reads as TGTGCCAGCAGCTTAGCTCCGGGACTAGCGGGGGGGTACAATGAGCAGTTCTTC. It yields the protein CASSLAPGLAGGYNEQFF.

This chain connects TRBV11-1 to TRBJ2-1; the match to TRBD1 covers 9 bases. Germline values: CDR1 SGHAT, CDR2 FQDESV (reference sequence). This CDR3 comprises 14 residues. Trimming at V came to 5 bases and at J to 9 bases, leaving 8 bases not matched to a gene. The CDR3 DNA reads TGTGCCAGCAGCCGGACAGGGGCGAGGAGTGAGCAGTTCTTC. Protein product: CASSRTGARSEQFF.

This chain joins TRBV7-8 and TRBJ2-7, with D perhaps matching TRBD1 (6 bases). The CDR3 runs 15 residues. Germline V lookup: CDR1 SGHVS, CDR2 FQNEAQ. The germline V and J ends were trimmed by 4 bases and 1 base, with 14 bases remaining between them. In DNA form, the CDR3 reads TGTGCCAGCAGCTCCGGTAGGGACACTTCCTACGAGCAGTACTTC. Its protein is CASSSGRDTSYEQYF.

In its sample, this clone was seen a few times. The rearrangement uses TRBV5-6 and TRBJ2-5, with 8 bases matching TRBD2. V shed 3 bases, J shed 3 bases, and the junction held 7 bases outside the gene matches. The germline gives CDR1 SGHDT, CDR2 YYEEEE. The CDR3 sequence is 15 residues long. The CDR3 DNA sequence: TGTGCCAGCAGCTCCGGGAGGGACGGTGAAGAGACCCAGTACTTC. As protein: CASSSGRDGEETQYF.

Of note for this clone: At one end, the junction sequence differs from germline, possibly due to a read error. The chain links TRBV7-8 to TRBJ2-7; 10 bases agree with TRBD1. Germline V gene data show CDR1 as SGHVS and CDR2 as FQNEAQ. The CDR3 is 17 residues long. The CDR3 region is CASSQDLGTGVVYEQYF. The CDR3 region has the DNA TGCGCCAGCAGCCAAGATCTGGGGACAGGGGTAGTCTACGAGCAGTACTTC.

J is TRBJ1-5 and V is TRBV21-1; TRBD1 is the table's D call and was not checked against the DNA. TRBV21-1 is assigned pseudogene status. The CDR3 sequence is 16 residues long. The CDR3 DNA follows: TGTGCCAGCAGAGGGGGTTTACATTGGCATCATCAGCCCCAGCATTTT. It is translated as CASRGGLHWHHQPQHF.

This clone has a handful of counts. The chain has TRBV7-8 and TRBJ1-4; D not certain. This CDR3 contains 15 residues. Germline CDR1 is SGHVS and CDR2 is FQNEAQ. V was pared by 1 base and J by 5 bases, with 11 bases between. DNA for the CDR3: TGTGCCAGCAGCTTAGTCGGTGGAAACAATGAAAAACTGTTTTTT. Its protein is CASSLVGGNNEKLFF.

This clone is medium-sized (0.01 to 0.1%) in the sample. The chain uses TRBV5-5 and TRBJ2-7; possibly TRBD1 for D (7 bases). This CDR3 is built from 15 residues. The V end was cut by 4 bases, the J end by 0 bases, with 14 bases between. Germline V gene lookup returns CDR1 SGHKS and CDR2 YYEKEE (reference sequence). CDR3 sequence (DNA): TGTGCCAGCAGCCCGTGGGGGGACAGCTCCTACGAGCAGTACTTC. It yields the protein CASSPWGDSSYEQYF.

The chain uses TRBV27 and TRBJ1-2, with TRBD1 as a possible D gene (6 bases). Trimming pared 6 bases from V and 5 bases from J, leaving 13 bases between. CDR3 length equals 13 residues. Germline V gene data show CDR1 as MNHEY and CDR2 as SMNVEV (reference sequence). The CDR3 DNA sequence: TGTGCCAGCAGCCAGGGGCAGGGATATGGCTACACCTTC. It is translated as CASSQGQGYGYTF.

This clone appeared a few times. The genes are TRBV6-5 and TRBJ2-7, with TRBD1 identical over 7 bases. Losses at the gene ends were 6 bases for V and 5 bases for J; bases not matched to a gene: 7. CDR3 length equals 13 residues. Germline V lookup: CDR1 MNHEY, CDR2 SVGAGI. The CDR3 nucleotides read TGTGCCAGCAGGAGGGGGCTTACTGACGAGCAGTACTTC. It translates to CASRRGLTDEQYF.

Concerning this clone: Other DNA sequences of this sample code for an identical CDR3. The V gene is TRBV11-2, the J gene TRBJ1-3; no definite D call. Deletions cut 4 bases from V and 0 bases from J, with 7 bases between. The CDR3 runs 14 residues. The germline V gene encodes CDR1 SGHAT and CDR2 FQNNGV. The CDR3 DNA follows: TGTGCCAGCAGCTCCTACTCCTCTGGAAACACCATATATTTT. It yields the protein CASSSYSSGNTIYF.